These 8 T cell receptor beta chains were sequenced from one sample in a study of Ad26.COV2.S vaccination and SARS-CoV-2 variants. The treatment was: 15 to 20 received Ad26.COV2.S at low or high dose, single or two shots; 5 received placebo; per-sample allocation not given. Repertoires come from day 63 after the first vaccine or placebo injection. Here immunoSEQ multiplex PCR was the method, and the copy in TCRdb shows in-frame clones only, minus some. The data show 350,000 to 500,000 clones, around 90% seen once. This material consisted of peripheral blood, taken in a trial of Ad26.COV2.S vaccine versus placebo. The receptors derive from a person between 18 and 60 years old who received the Ad26.COV2.S COVID-19 vaccine or a placebo.

As DNA, the CDR3 is TGTGCCAGCAGCTTAGGTGCTAGCGGGACCCAAGAGACCCAGTACTTC. Its protein is CASSLGASGTQETQYF. The chain is built from TRBV11-3 and TRBJ2-5; TRBD2 aligns across 9 bases. Germline V gives CDR1 SGHNT, CDR2 YENEEA. CDR3 length equals 16 residues. The ends lost 1 base at V and 1 base at J; junction bases unmatched: 4.

The chain carries TRBV19 and TRBJ1-5; D might be TRBD1 (5 bases). Trimming took 5 bases from V and 0 from J, leaving 14 bases between them. CDR1 is LNHDA, CDR2 SQIVND, per germline (reference sequence). The CDR3 consists of 16 residues. CDR3 residues: CASSLWTQDSNQPQHF. The DNA of the CDR3 is TGTGCCAGTAGTCTATGGACACAAGATAGCAATCAGCCCCAGCATTTT.

This rearrangement joins TRBV2 to TRBJ2-2; D may correspond to TRBD1 or TRBD2 (5 bases each). This CDR3 is 17 amino acids long. Germline values: CDR1 SNHLY, CDR2 FYNNEI. Trimming removed 3 bases at V and 0 bases at J, with 14 bases between. CDR3 bases: TGTGCCAGCAGTGATAGTAGGTCGGGGCCGAACACCGGGGAGCTGTTTTTT. Its protein product is CASSDSRSGPNTGELFF.

The rearrangement uses TRBV10-2 and TRBJ2-5; D is undetermined. V was trimmed by 2 bases and J by 5 bases, leaving 15 bases between them. The germline gives CDR1 WSHSY, CDR2 SAAADI. CDR3 length: 15 residues. The CDR3 nucleotides are TGCGCCAGCAGTGAGGGGATTAACCCCGGGGAGACCCAGTACTTC. Translated, it gives CASSEGINPGETQYF.

CDR3 sequence: CASSLESGGPNEQFF. CDR3 bases: TGTGCCAGCAGCTTAGAGTCGGGAGGGCCCAATGAGCAGTTCTTC. J is TRBJ2-1 and V is TRBV7-3, with 8 bases identical to TRBD2. V was pared by 2 bases and J by 6 bases, with 6 bases of the junction left unmatched. Germline V CDR1 and CDR2: SGHTA, FQGTGA. This CDR3 is 15 amino acids long.

The J gene is TRBJ1-1, the V gene TRBV2, with unresolved D. V lost 7 bases to trimming and J lost 1 base, with 10 bases between them. Germline CDR1 reads SNHLY; CDR2 reads FYNNEI. This CDR3 is 13 amino acids long. CDR3 region: CASIGVGNTEAFF. The DNA of the CDR3 is TGTGCCAGCATAGGAGTAGGGAACACTGAAGCTTTCTTT. Variable domain in full (rest from reference TRBV2 and TRBJ1-1): EPEVTQTPSHQVTQMGQEVILRCVPISNHLYFYWYRQILGQKVEFLVSFYNNEISEKSEIFDDQFSVERPDGSNFTLKIRSTKLEDSAMYFCASIGVGNTEAFFGQGTRLTVV.

The chain carries TRBV27 and TRBJ2-1; 8 nucleotides match TRBD2. The V and J ends lost 6 bases and 10 bases, in that order; junction bases with no gene match: 17. CDR1 is MNHEY and CDR2 is SMNVEV in the germline V gene (reference sequence). The CDR3 is 16 amino acids. CDR3 region: CASRPRSGSGVGEQFF. Written as DNA, the CDR3 is TGTGCCAGCAGACCCCGAAGCGGGAGCGGGGTCGGAGAGCAGTTCTTC.

This rearrangement joins TRBV6-5 to TRBJ2-2; 8 bases are shared with TRBD1. The germline V gene encodes CDR1 MNHEY and CDR2 SVGAGI. V was clipped by 6 bases and J by 9 bases; unmatched bases: 9. This CDR3 spans 14 amino acids. Here the CDR3 reads CASSPGQGSRELFF. Here the CDR3 DNA reads TGTGCCAGCAGCCCCGGACAGGGCAGTCGGGAGCTGTTTTTT.